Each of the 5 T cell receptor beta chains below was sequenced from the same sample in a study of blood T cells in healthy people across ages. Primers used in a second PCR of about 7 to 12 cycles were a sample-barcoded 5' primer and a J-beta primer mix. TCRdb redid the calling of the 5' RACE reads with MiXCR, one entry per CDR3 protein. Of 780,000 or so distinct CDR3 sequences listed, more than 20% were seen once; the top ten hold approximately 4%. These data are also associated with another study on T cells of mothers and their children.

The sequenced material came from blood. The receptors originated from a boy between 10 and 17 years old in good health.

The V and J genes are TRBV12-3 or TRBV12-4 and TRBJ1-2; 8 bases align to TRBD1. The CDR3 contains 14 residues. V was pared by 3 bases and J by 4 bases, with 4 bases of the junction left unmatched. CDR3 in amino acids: CASSFRGLIYGYTF. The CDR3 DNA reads TGTGCCAGCAGTTTCAGGGGGCTAATCTATGGCTACACCTTC.

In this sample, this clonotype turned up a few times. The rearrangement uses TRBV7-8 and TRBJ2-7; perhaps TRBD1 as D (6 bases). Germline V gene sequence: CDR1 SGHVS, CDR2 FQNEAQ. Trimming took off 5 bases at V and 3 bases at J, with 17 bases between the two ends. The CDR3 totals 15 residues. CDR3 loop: CASSLTTGIYYEQYF. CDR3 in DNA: TGTGCCAGCAGCCTAACAACAGGGATATACTACGAGCAGTACTTC. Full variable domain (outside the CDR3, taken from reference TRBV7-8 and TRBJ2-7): GAGVSQSPRYKVAKRGQDVALRCDPISGHVSLFWYQQALGQGPEFLTYFQNEAQLDKSGLPSDRFFAERPEGSVSTLKIQRTQQEDSAVYLCASSLTTGIYYEQYFGPGTRLTVT.

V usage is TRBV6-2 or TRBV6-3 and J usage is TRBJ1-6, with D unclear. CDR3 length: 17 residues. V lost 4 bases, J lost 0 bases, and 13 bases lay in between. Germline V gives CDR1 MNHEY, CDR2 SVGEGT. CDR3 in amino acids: CASSSVDVRSYNSPLHF. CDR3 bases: TGTGCCAGCAGTTCCGTGGACGTCCGCTCCTATAATTCACCCCTCCACTTT.

The CDR3 reads CASSQDPSGGGIIDEQFF. Written as DNA, the CDR3 is TGCGCCAGCAGCCAAGATCCCAGCGGGGGGGGCATTATCGATGAGCAGTTCTTC. V gene TRBV4-3 combines with J gene TRBJ2-1; 10 bases are a match to TRBD2. V lost 0 bases and J lost 8; bases outside the gene matches: 13. Per germline, CDR1 LGHNA and CDR2 YSLEER. The CDR3 has 18 amino acids.

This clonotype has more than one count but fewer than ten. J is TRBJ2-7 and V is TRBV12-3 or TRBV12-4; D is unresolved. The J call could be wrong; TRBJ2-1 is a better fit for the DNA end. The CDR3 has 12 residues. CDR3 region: CASSLAINEQFF. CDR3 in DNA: TGTGCCAGCAGTTTGGCTATCAATGAGCAGTTCTTC.